Listed below are T cell receptor beta chains from one sample, sequenced in a study of T-cell reconstitution after alpha-beta-depleted transplantation in children. TCRdb fed the PCR reads into MiXCR, producing one record per CDR3 protein. The sample contains about 230,000 distinct CDR3 sequences, about 11% of which appear only once. The sample in question was PBMCs from the stem cell graft donor, obtained from the stem cell graft. The origin of the receptors is a human donor who donated a stem cell graft to a child with acute lymphoblastic leukemia. CDR3s include the opening cysteine and the closing phenylalanine or tryptophan. Fields, in order: J gene, clone size, D gene, V gene, CDR3 protein, CDR3 DNA. The D gene is left open where the match is weak. The listing skips clone size in some rows; elsewhere it reads once, few, many or a size class.

J gene: TRBJ2-2; clone size: many; D gene: TRBD2; V gene: TRBV28; CDR3 protein: CASSFWAGDIAGELFF; CDR3 DNA: TGTGCCAGCAGTTTCTGGGCGGGAGATATTGCCGGGGAGCTGTTTTTT
J gene: TRBJ2-3; clone size: many; D gene: .; V gene: TRBV3-1; CDR3 protein: CASSHYRGLNTDTQYF; CDR3 DNA: TGTGCCAGCAGCCATTACAGGGGACTGAACACAGATACGCAGTATTTT
J gene: TRBJ1-3; clone size: many; D gene: .; V gene: TRBV10-3; CDR3 protein: CAISETRFGGSSGNTIYF; CDR3 DNA: TGTGCCATCAGTGAGACCAGATTCGGGGGCTCCTCTGGAAACACCATATATTTT
J gene: TRBJ2-5; clone size: once; D gene: .; V gene: TRBV30; CDR3 protein: CAWSGVGTQYF; CDR3 DNA: TGTGCCTGGAGCGGGGTCGGGACCCAGTACTTC
J gene: TRBJ2-7; clone size: few; D gene: .; V gene: TRBV20-1; CDR3 protein: CSATGQVDYEQYF; CDR3 DNA: TGCAGTGCGACGGGGCAGGTAGACTACGAGCAGTACTTC
J gene: TRBJ2-5; clone size: many; D gene: .; V gene: TRBV6-5; CDR3 protein: CASSYPGQETQYF; CDR3 DNA: TGTGCCAGCAGTTATCCCGGACAAGAGACCCAGTACTTC
J gene: TRBJ1-1; clone size: many; D gene: .; V gene: TRBV4-2; CDR3 protein: CASRFRGMNTEAFF; CDR3 DNA: TGTGCCAGCAGATTTAGGGGCATGAACACTGAAGCTTTCTTT
J gene: TRBJ2-5; clone size: many; D gene: TRBD1; V gene: TRBV5-1; CDR3 protein: CASSTGANSQRRETQYF; CDR3 DNA: TGCGCCAGCAGCACAGGGGCCAACTCGCAACGCAGGGAGACCCAGTACTTC
J gene: TRBJ1-1; clone size: many; D gene: .; V gene: TRBV5-6; CDR3 protein: CASSLGKAEAFF; CDR3 DNA: TGTGCCAGCAGCTTGGGGAAGGCTGAAGCTTTCTTT
J gene: TRBJ1-1; clone size: few; D gene: .; V gene: TRBV5-8; CDR3 protein: CASSWALDTSNTEAFF; CDR3 DNA: TGTGCCAGCAGCTGGGCCCTGGACACTTCGAACACTGAAGCTTTCTTT
J gene: TRBJ2-1; clone size: many; D gene: .; V gene: TRBV10-3; CDR3 protein: CAISFHWNEQFF; CDR3 DNA: TGTGCCATCAGCTTCCACTGGAATGAGCAGTTCTTC
J gene: TRBJ1-2; clone size: few; D gene: TRBD1; V gene: TRBV29-1; CDR3 protein: CSVQDRGPSGYTF; CDR3 DNA: TGCAGCGTTCAAGACAGGGGACCTAGTGGCTACACCTTC
J gene: TRBJ2-2; clone size: .; D gene: TRBD1; V gene: TRBV11-2; CDR3 protein: CASKTPGTDTGELFF; CDR3 DNA: TGTGCCAGCAAAACTCCCGGGACAGACACCGGGGAGCTGTTTTTT
J gene: TRBJ2-1; clone size: many; D gene: .; V gene: TRBV7-9; CDR3 protein: CASSPLGGNSYNEQFF; CDR3 DNA: TGTGCCAGCAGTCCCTTGGGCGGGAATTCCTACAATGAGCAGTTCTTC
J gene: TRBJ1-6; clone size: many; D gene: .; V gene: TRBV20-1; CDR3 protein: CSALRDMGNSPLHF; CDR3 DNA: TGCAGTGCTCTGAGGGATATGGGAAATTCACCCCTCCACTTT
J gene: TRBJ1-1; clone size: many; D gene: .; V gene: TRBV7-2; CDR3 protein: CASSLLTADPVNTEAFF; CDR3 DNA: TGTGCCAGCAGCTTATTGACAGCTGATCCCGTGAACACTGAAGCTTTCTTT
J gene: TRBJ2-1; clone size: .; D gene: .; V gene: TRBV20-1; CDR3 protein: CSAIKDRDFYNEQFF; CDR3 DNA: TGCAGTGCTATAAAAGACCGGGACTTCTACAATGAGCAGTTCTTC
J gene: TRBJ1-5; clone size: many; D gene: .; V gene: TRBV5-1; CDR3 protein: CASSLFSRDQPQHF; CDR3 DNA: TGCGCCAGCAGCTTATTCTCCAGGGATCAGCCCCAGCATTTT
J gene: TRBJ2-1; clone size: many; D gene: TRBD1; V gene: TRBV13; CDR3 protein: CASSPRDRGYNEQFF; CDR3 DNA: TGTGCCAGCAGCCCGCGGGACAGGGGCTACAATGAGCAGTTCTTC
J gene: TRBJ2-3; clone size: many; D gene: .; V gene: TRBV29-1; CDR3 protein: CSVEELPTAPDTQYF; CDR3 DNA: TGCAGCGTTGAAGAACTGCCGACAGCCCCAGATACGCAGTATTTT
J gene: TRBJ2-3; clone size: many; D gene: TRBD2; V gene: TRBV9; CDR3 protein: CASAPWGGNLRRDTQYF; CDR3 DNA: TGTGCCAGCGCCCCCTGGGGGGGTAATCTCCGGCGAGATACGCAGTATTTT
J gene: TRBJ2-5; clone size: few; D gene: TRBD2; V gene: TRBV23-1; CDR3 protein: CASSQCAGGGETQYF; CDR3 DNA: TGCGCCAGCAGTCAATGTGCGGGAGGCGGGGAGACCCAGTACTTC
J gene: TRBJ1-5; clone size: many; D gene: .; V gene: TRBV6-1; CDR3 protein: CASSARISNQPQHF; CDR3 DNA: TGTGCCAGCAGTGCCAGGATAAGCAATCAGCCCCAGCATTTT
J gene: TRBJ1-2; clone size: many; D gene: .; V gene: TRBV5-4; CDR3 protein: CASSSGMGEEGYTF; CDR3 DNA: TGTGCCAGCAGCTCCGGGATGGGAGAGGAGGGCTACACCTTC
J gene: TRBJ1-1; clone size: many; D gene: TRBD1; V gene: TRBV10-3; CDR3 protein: CAISRGTGGMNTEAFF; CDR3 DNA: TGTGCCATCAGTAGGGGGACAGGGGGCATGAACACTGAAGCTTTCTTT
J gene: TRBJ2-3; clone size: many; D gene: TRBD2; V gene: TRBV6-1; CDR3 protein: CASRGGTSGRWTQYF; CDR3 DNA: TGTGCCAGCAGAGGAGGGACTAGCGGGAGGTGGACGCAGTATTTT
J gene: TRBJ1-5; clone size: many; D gene: .; V gene: TRBV27; CDR3 protein: CASSHRYLRDPRAYSNQPQHF; CDR3 DNA: TGTGCCAGCAGCCACCGATACCTCAGAGATCCCCGTGCATATAGCAATCAGCCCCAGCATTTT
J gene: TRBJ1-2; clone size: many; D gene: .; V gene: TRBV4-3; CDR3 protein: CASSQDIINYGYTF; CDR3 DNA: TGCGCCAGCAGCCAAGATATAATTAACTATGGCTACACCTTC
J gene: TRBJ2-5; clone size: many; D gene: TRBD2; V gene: TRBV7-9; CDR3 protein: CASSPGAGGQETQYF; CDR3 DNA: TGTGCCAGCAGCCCCGGAGCGGGAGGGCAAGAGACCCAGTACTTC
J gene: TRBJ2-7; clone size: many; D gene: .; V gene: TRBV5-1; CDR3 protein: CASSRTVRGYEQYF; CDR3 DNA: TGCGCCAGCAGCCGGACCGTCCGGGGGTACGAGCAGTACTTC
J gene: TRBJ2-5; clone size: many; D gene: TRBD2; V gene: TRBV6-1; CDR3 protein: CASSPPAGRQETQYF; CDR3 DNA: TGTGCCAGCAGTCCTCCAGCGGGGAGGCAAGAGACCCAGTACTTC
J gene: TRBJ1-2; clone size: few; D gene: .; V gene: TRBV18; CDR3 protein: CASSLQTQGPPLDYTF; CDR3 DNA: TGTGCCAGCTCACTCCAGACCCAGGGACCCCCGCTAGACTACACCTTC
J gene: TRBJ2-2; clone size: few; D gene: TRBD2; V gene: TRBV20-1; CDR3 protein: CSAPLAGVGTGELFF; CDR3 DNA: TGCAGTGCTCCTCTGGCGGGAGTAGGGACCGGGGAGCTGTTTTTT
J gene: TRBJ2-7; clone size: .; D gene: TRBD2; V gene: TRBV10-3; CDR3 protein: CAIREHYRDYRSRVQYF; CDR3 DNA: TGTGCCATCCGAGAGCATTACCGGGACTACAGGAGCCGGGTGCAGTACTTC
J gene: TRBJ2-2; clone size: many; D gene: .; V gene: TRBV29-1; CDR3 protein: CSAMSSPNTGELFF; CDR3 DNA: TGCAGCGCCATGAGTTCCCCGAACACCGGGGAGCTGTTTTTT
J gene: TRBJ2-1; clone size: .; D gene: .; V gene: TRBV7-8; CDR3 protein: CASSLGGSGVYNEQFF; CDR3 DNA: TGTGCCAGCAGCTTAGGGGGAAGCGGCGTATACAATGAGCAGTTCTTC
J gene: TRBJ2-3; clone size: many; D gene: TRBD2; V gene: TRBV27; CDR3 protein: CASSSGLAGGPTTDTQYF; CDR3 DNA: TGTGCCAGCAGTTCCGGACTAGCGGGGGGACCAACCACAGATACGCAGTATTTT
J gene: TRBJ2-5; clone size: few; D gene: .; V gene: TRBV6-5; CDR3 protein: CASSYDRGRLAGQETQYF; CDR3 DNA: TGTGCCAGCAGTTACGACAGGGGGCGACTAGCGGGCCAAGAGACCCAGTACTTC
J gene: TRBJ1-1; clone size: many; D gene: .; V gene: TRBV5-1; CDR3 protein: CASSLTGPSEAFF; CDR3 DNA: TGCGCCAGCAGCTTGACAGGCCCCTCTGAAGCTTTCTTT
J gene: TRBJ2-7; clone size: many; D gene: TRBD1; V gene: TRBV28; CDR3 protein: CASSLTGTGTEQYF; CDR3 DNA: TGTGCCAGCAGTTTAACCGGGACAGGGACCGAGCAGTACTTC
J gene: TRBJ2-3; clone size: many; D gene: .; V gene: TRBV10-3; CDR3 protein: CAISVTTRGAPTDTQYF; CDR3 DNA: TGTGCCATCAGCGTCACGACCCGGGGGGCACCCACAGATACGCAGTATTTT
J gene: TRBJ1-1; clone size: many; D gene: .; V gene: TRBV12-3/TRBV12-4; CDR3 protein: CASSSGVSEF; CDR3 DNA: TGTGCCAGCAGTTCTGGAGTCAGCGAATTT
J gene: TRBJ1-5; clone size: many; D gene: .; V gene: TRBV18; CDR3 protein: CASSPGEVSNQPQHF; CDR3 DNA: TGTGCCAGCTCCCCAGGGGAGGTGAGCAATCAGCCCCAGCATTTT
J gene: TRBJ2-6; clone size: many; D gene: TRBD1; V gene: TRBV25-1; CDR3 protein: CASRDRGAPGANVLTF; CDR3 DNA: TGTGCCAGCAGGGACAGGGGAGCTCCTGGGGCCAACGTCCTGACTTTC
J gene: TRBJ1-5; clone size: many; D gene: TRBD1; V gene: TRBV20-1; CDR3 protein: CSASQGRGIQPQHF; CDR3 DNA: TGCAGTGCTAGTCAGGGCAGGGGGATCCAGCCCCAGCATTTT
J gene: TRBJ2-1; clone size: many; D gene: TRBD2; V gene: TRBV20-1; CDR3 protein: CSAGVLAGVMGQFF; CDR3 DNA: TGCAGTGCTGGGGTTCTAGCGGGAGTTATGGGGCAGTTCTTC
J gene: TRBJ1-5; clone size: many; D gene: TRBD1; V gene: TRBV27; CDR3 protein: CASRQGTYQPQHF; CDR3 DNA: TGTGCCAGCAGACAGGGGACCTATCAGCCCCAGCATTTT
J gene: TRBJ2-3; clone size: many; D gene: .; V gene: TRBV28; CDR3 protein: CASNDRGRGGDTQYF; CDR3 DNA: TGTGCCAGCAATGATAGGGGGCGCGGGGGAGATACGCAGTATTTT
J gene: TRBJ1-5; clone size: many; D gene: TRBD1; V gene: TRBV12-3/TRBV12-4; CDR3 protein: CASSLSGTAQPQHF; CDR3 DNA: TGTGCCAGCAGTTTATCGGGGACAGCTCAGCCCCAGCATTTT
J gene: TRBJ2-7; clone size: many; D gene: TRBD2; V gene: TRBV6-5; CDR3 protein: CASSYSAMVGRRYEQYF; CDR3 DNA: TGTGCCAGCAGTTACTCGGCTATGGTCGGGAGGAGATACGAGCAGTACTTC
J gene: TRBJ2-5; clone size: many; D gene: .; V gene: TRBV24-1; CDR3 protein: CATSDSPRHQETQYF; CDR3 DNA: TGTGCCACCAGTGACTCTCCCAGGCACCAAGAGACCCAGTACTTC